The 27 T cell receptor beta chains listed next were all sequenced from one sample in a study of T-cell reconstitution after alpha-beta-depleted transplantation in children. Unique molecular identifiers featured in how the TCRbeta library was prepared. TCRdb fed the PCR reads into MiXCR, producing one record per CDR3 protein. The sample comprises fewer than 1 million distinct CDR3 sequences, less than 20% of which are singletons, and 5% rests with the top ten. Specimen: PBMCs, mostly from graft donor cells, collected 360 days after TCRalphabeta/CD19-depleted stem cell transplant. The receptors originated from a male patient aged 5 to 17 who had a stem cell transplant for acute lymphoblastic leukemia, so the T cells may come from the graft donor.

V is TRBV4-1 and J is TRBJ2-3; D remains ambiguous. Trimming took 1 base from V and 2 from J, leaving 7 bases between them. This CDR3 has 14 residues. Germline loops: CDR1 MGHRA, CDR2 YSYEKL. CDR3 protein: CASSQVGHTDTQYF. CDR3 nucleotides: TGCGCCAGCAGCCAAGTAGGTCACACAGATACGCAGTATTTT.

This clonotype was detected only a few times. J is TRBJ1-1 and V is TRBV29-1; weak D call: TRBD1 (5 bases). The CDR3 contains 14 residues. Germline V gene sequence: CDR1 SQVTM, CDR2 ANQGSEA. Deletions cut 7 bases from V and 1 base from J, with 16 bases between. The CDR3 sequence is CSASLRGGNTEAFF. CDR3 sequence (DNA): TGCAGCGCAAGCTTGAGGGGCGGGAACACTGAAGCTTTCTTT.

The rearrangement uses TRBV12-3 or TRBV12-4 and TRBJ1-1; weak D call: TRBD1 (5 bases). Trimming cost V 10 bases and J 11 bases, with 23 bases left between them. This CDR3 has 13 residues. CDR3 sequence reads: CATDLSPGVRAFF. In DNA form, the CDR3 reads TGTGCCACAGACCTGTCTCCGGGGGTGAGGGCTTTCTTT.

The V and J genes are TRBV10-3 and TRBJ2-7; a weak D match, TRBD1 (6 bases). CDR1 is ENHRY and CDR2 is SYGVKD in the germline V gene. This CDR3 spans 15 amino acids. The germline V and J ends were trimmed by 11 bases and 2 bases, with 22 bases remaining between them. The CDR3 loop reads CASGSRDKGAYEQYF. The CDR3 bases are TGTGCCTCCGGAAGCAGGGACAAGGGGGCCTACGAGCAGTACTTC.

In this sample, this clonotype turned up a few times. The chain uses TRBV21-1 and TRBJ2-1; the D segment call TRBD1 is taken from the table without a DNA check. TRBV21-1 is an annotated pseudogene. The CDR3 has 17 amino acids. This CDR3 is CASSSGDLQGPYNEQFF. The DNA of the CDR3 is TGTGCCAGCAGCAGCGGGGACTTGCAGGGGCCCTACAATGAGCAGTTCTTC.

The chain recombines TRBV7-9 with TRBJ2-5; unclear D gene. Trimming took off 2 bases at V and 7 bases at J, with 11 bases between the two ends. There are 13 residues in the CDR3. Germline CDR1 and CDR2: SEHNR and FQNEAQ (reference sequence). CDR3 in amino acids: CASSLSGLGTQYF. CDR3 nucleotides: TGTGCCAGCAGCTTAAGTGGGCTCGGGACCCAGTACTTC.

Only a few counts were recorded for this clonotype. This sequence joins TRBV3-1 and TRBJ2-7; a possible D gene is TRBD1 (6 bases). The germline V gene encodes CDR1 LGHDT and CDR2 YNNKEL (reference sequence). The V and J ends lost 0 bases and 2 bases respectively, with 11 bases between them. The CDR3 extends over 15 amino acids. The CDR3, as DNA: TGTGCCAGCAGCCAAGATGGGGGCCCCACCTACGAGCAGTACTTC. Encoded protein: CASSQDGGPTYEQYF.

This clonotype turned up a few times. The chain uses TRBV5-1 and TRBJ2-1; no reliable D call. V lost 0 bases and J lost 3, with 13 bases in between. Germline CDR1 is SGHRS and CDR2 is YFSETQ. The CDR3 length is 16 residues. The CDR3 region has the DNA TGCGCCAGCAGCTTGGTTGGCTTTATTGTCTACAATGAGCAGTTCTTC. Amino acid sequence: CASSLVGFIVYNEQFF.

There are many counts of this clonotype. This chain uses TRBV27 with TRBJ2-5, with 8 bases matching TRBD1. This CDR3 contains 12 residues. The trim removed 5 bases at V and 13 bases at J, leaving 9 bases unmatched. Germline CDR1 and CDR2: MNHEY and SMNVEV (reference sequence). The CDR3 DNA is TGTGCCAGCAGTCCCCTCGGACAGGGATGGTACTTC. Its translation is CASSPLGQGWYF.

V is TRBV7-6 and J is TRBJ1-2, with TRBD1 matching 8 bases. Trimming at V came to 0 bases and at J to 3 bases, leaving 6 bases not matched to a gene. The CDR3 spans 16 residues. Germline loops: CDR1 SGHVS, CDR2 FNYEAQ. DNA for the CDR3: TGTGCCAGCAGCTTAGCCGGACAGGGTGACTACTATGGCTACACCTTC. Translation: CASSLAGQGDYYGYTF.

This clonotype was counted ten times or more. The chain recombines TRBV28 with TRBJ1-1, with unresolved D. Trimming shortened V by 8 bases and J by 5 bases, and 24 bases separated the two germline ends. Germline lookup yields CDR1 MDHEN and CDR2 SYDVKM. The CDR3 sequence is 16 residues long. The CDR3 DNA reads as TGTGCCAGCCGAGAACCCGGGCCGGAGGACGATACTGAAGCTTTCTTT. This gives the protein CASREPGPEDDTEAFF.

This clonotype was recorded many times. This chain connects TRBV9 to TRBJ2-1, with 7 bases identical to TRBD2. Germline loops: CDR1 SGDLS, CDR2 YYNGEE. The CDR3 runs to 18 residues. Losses at the gene ends were 1 base for V and 1 base for J; bases not matched to a gene: 11. The DNA of the CDR3 is TGTGCCAGCAGCGTAAGGCCGCTCCAGCGGGGTTCCTACAATGAGCAGTTCTTC. This gives the protein CASSVRPLQRGSYNEQFF.

The V call is TRBV20-1, the J call TRBJ2-1; 10 positions match TRBD2. The V segment lost 3 bases and the J segment 6 bases; nucleotides outside the gene matches: 2. The CDR3 is made up of 13 amino acids. Per germline, CDR1 DFQATT and CDR2 SNEGSKA (reference sequence). As DNA, the CDR3 is TGCAGTGCTAGGACTAGCGGGTCCAATGAGCAGTTCTTC. It translates to CSARTSGSNEQFF.

CDR3 region: CASKETKGQETQYF. The CDR3, as DNA: TGTGCCAGCAAGGAGACCAAGGGCCAAGAGACCCAGTACTTC. The chain links TRBV12-3 or TRBV12-4 to TRBJ2-5, with D uncertain. Trimming stripped 7 bases from V and 1 base from J, with 13 bases between. The CDR3 sequence is 14 residues long.

This clonotype has more than one count but fewer than ten. The chain links TRBV7-9 to TRBJ2-2; 7 bases agree with TRBD1. The length of the CDR3 is 13 residues. Germline-derived CDR1 and CDR2 are SEHNR and FQNEAQ (reference sequence). Losses at the gene ends were 5 bases for V and 7 bases for J; bases not matched to a gene: 4. Here the CDR3 reads CASSRDRVGELFF. The CDR3 nucleotides are TGTGCCAGCAGCCGTGACAGGGTCGGGGAGCTGTTTTTT.

This sequence joins TRBV2 and TRBJ2-1, with 8 bases lining up with TRBD1. This CDR3 region has 17 residues. V gave up 4 bases and J gave up 2 bases; unmatched junction bases: 10. CDR1 is SNHLY, CDR2 FYNNEI, per germline. The CDR3 nucleotides read TGTGCCAGCAGTGGCGGCAGGGGGCAGTTAGCCTACAATGAGCAGTTCTTC. Amino acids: CASSGGRGQLAYNEQFF.

This clonotype was picked up a small number of times. The chain employs TRBV27 and TRBJ1-5; TRBD1 agrees at 8 bases. Germline loops: CDR1 MNHEY, CDR2 SMNVEV (reference sequence). This CDR3 has 14 residues. J lost 4 bases, V lost 3 bases, and 2 bases had no gene match. The CDR3 spells CASSFRTGNQPQHF. The CDR3 DNA sequence: TGTGCCAGCAGTTTTCGGACAGGGAATCAGCCCCAGCATTTT.

This sequence joins TRBV29-1 and TRBJ1-1; the D is unclear. Trimming shortened V by 5 bases and J by 1 base, and 2 bases separated the two germline ends. Germline loops: CDR1 SQVTM, CDR2 ANQGSEA. The CDR3 sequence is 10 residues long. The chain's CDR3 is CSVTNTEAFF. The CDR3 DNA reads TGCAGCGTTACGAACACTGAAGCTTTCTTT.

This chain links TRBV30 with TRBJ1-1; D remains ambiguous. V was trimmed by 4 bases and J by 1 base, leaving 10 bases between them. The CDR3 is 13 amino acids. Germline V CDR1 and CDR2: GTSNPN, SVGIG (reference sequence). The CDR3 bases are TGTGCCTGGACACCTAACGGGAACACTGAAGCTTTCTTT. Its translation is CAWTPNGNTEAFF.

This clonotype was counted between two and nine times. This chain links TRBV7-8 with TRBJ2-5; a possible D gene is TRBD2 (5 bases). The CDR3 totals 16 residues. The germline V gene has CDR1 SGHVS and CDR2 FQNEAQ. The V end lost 3 bases, the J end lost 4 bases, and 18 bases lay between the germline ends. For the CDR3, the DNA is TGTGCCAGCAGCTTGTCCGGAGGAGGCTGGCTAGAGACCCAGTACTTC. This sequence encodes CASSLSGGGWLETQYF.

The genes are TRBV6-5 and TRBJ2-2; the match to TRBD2 covers 8 bases. V was clipped by 0 bases and J by 4 bases; unmatched bases: 1. The CDR3 runs 15 residues. Per the germline V gene, CDR1 is MNHEY and CDR2 is SVGAGI. In DNA form, the CDR3 reads TGTGCCAGCAGTTACTCTAGCGGGGCCACCGGGGAGCTGTTTTTT. As protein: CASSYSSGATGELFF.

This clonotype came up a few times. The chain combines TRBV29-1 with TRBJ1-5; tentatively, D is TRBD1 (5 bases). There are 12 residues in the CDR3. The germline V gene has CDR1 SQVTM and CDR2 ANQGSEA. Trimming took 5 bases from V and 8 from J, leaving 13 bases between them. CDR3 DNA: TGCAGCGTTTGGGACGGGGTTGAGCCCCAGCATTTT. Translation gives CSVWDGVEPQHF.

The rearrangement links TRBV6-1 to TRBJ2-7, with 9 bases aligning to TRBD2. Germline trimming cut 7 bases from V and 0 bases from J; bases unmatched to any gene: 4. This CDR3 region has 14 residues. Germline CDR1 reads MNHNS; CDR2 reads SASEGT. CDR3 region: CASTRSGSSYEQYF. CDR3 coding DNA: TGTGCCAGCACCCGTAGCGGGAGCTCCTACGAGCAGTACTTC.

This clonotype was recorded at least ten times. The chain is built from TRBV24-1 and TRBJ2-6; D is uncertain. From germline, CDR1 is KGHDR and CDR2 SFDVKD. V lost 12 bases and J 1 base, leaving 12 bases between the germline ends. There are 14 residues in the CDR3. The CDR3 DNA reads as TGTGCCCCCCACCCGTATTCTGGGGCCAACGTCCTGACTTTC. It translates to CAPHPYSGANVLTF.

V and J are TRBV13 and TRBJ2-3; 9 bases agree with TRBD2. Germline CDR1 reads PRHDT; CDR2 reads FYEKMQ (reference sequence). The CDR3 runs 14 residues. The CDR3 coding sequence is TGTGGGTCTAGCGGGGTTGCTAGCACAGATACGCAGTATTTT. Amino acid sequence: CGSSGVASTDTQYF. The whole variable domain, filled in from reference TRBV13 and TRBJ2-3, reads AAGVIQSPRHLIKEKRETATLKCYPIPRHDTVYWYQQGPGQDPQFLISFYEKMQSDKGSIPDRFSAQQFSDYHSELNMSSLELGDSALYFCGSSGVASTDTQYFGPGTRLTVL.

This clonotype was picked up a small number of times. The chain employs TRBV15 and TRBJ2-7; D call uncertain. V was pared by 0 bases and J by 2 bases, with 11 bases between. This CDR3 comprises 15 residues. Per germline, CDR1 LNHNV and CDR2 YYDKDF (reference sequence). CDR3 amino acids: CATSRDGHSTYEQYF. In DNA form, the CDR3 reads TGTGCCACCAGCAGAGATGGCCATTCCACCTACGAGCAGTACTTC.

The chain uses TRBV7-6 and TRBJ2-3; TRBD2 aligns across 10 bases. Germline V lookup: CDR1 SGHVS, CDR2 FNYEAQ. The trim removed 4 bases at V and 5 bases at J, leaving 9 bases unmatched. This CDR3 is 16 amino acids long. In DNA form, the CDR3 reads TGTGCCAGCAGCTCCCCGAGCGGGAGGGTTGGAGATACGCAGTATTTT. Its protein is CASSSPSGRVGDTQYF.